The rows below give T cell receptor beta chains drawn from one sample of a study of blood T cell repertoires in COVID-19. Method: immunoSEQ multiplex PCR; TCRdb's copy keeps in-frame clones and lacks some. This sample has over 250,000 clones; approximately 83% occur once, and the top ten carry approximately 11%. The sequenced sample consisted of peripheral blood. These receptors all stem from a woman aged 70-85 years with acute or convalescent COVID-19. The CDR3 runs from the conserved cysteine through the conserved F or W. The D gene is left open where the match is weak. Some rows mark clone size as missing; the rest say once, few, many or name a class of expanded clone.

length: 14
V: TRBV7-2
D: -
size: -
J: TRBJ1-2
CDR3: CASSPSEGSYGYTF
DNA: TGTGCCAGCAGCCCTTCGGAAGGGAGCTATGGCTACACCTTC

length: 15
V: TRBV7-9
D: -
size: -
J: TRBJ2-7
CDR3: CASSLGQGRAAEQYF
DNA: TGTGCCAGCAGCTTGGGGCAGGGTCGGGCAGCCGAGCAGTACTTC

length: 16
V: TRBV14
D: -
size: -
J: TRBJ1-4
CDR3: CASSRRRGATNEKLFF
DNA: TGTGCCAGCAGCCGCCGGAGAGGAGCGACTAATGAAAAACTGTTTTTT

length: 13
V: TRBV3-1/TRBV3-2
D: -
size: -
J: TRBJ2-5
CDR3: CASSPISRETQYF
DNA: TGTGCCAGCAGCCCCATTAGCCGGGAGACCCAGTACTTC

length: 14
V: TRBV5-4
D: -
size: -
J: TRBJ1-1
CDR3: CASSLGGGITEAFF
DNA: TGTGCCAGCAGCCTCGGGGGGGGTATCACTGAAGCTTTCTTT

length: 13
V: TRBV6-4
D: -
size: -
J: TRBJ1-2
CDR3: CASSDGGNYGYTF
DNA: TGTGCCAGCAGTGACGGGGGGAACTATGGCTACACCTTC

length: 15
V: TRBV5-1
D: -
size: -
J: TRBJ2-3
CDR3: CASSLAGGSADTQYF
DNA: TGCGCCAGCAGCTTGGCGGGGGGCTCGGCAGATACGCAGTATTTT

length: 14
V: TRBV18
D: TRBD1
size: -
J: TRBJ1-1
CDR3: CASSVGQGGTEAFF
DNA: TGTGCCAGCTCGGTGGGACAGGGTGGAACTGAAGCTTTCTTT

length: 14
V: TRBV6-6
D: -
size: once
J: TRBJ2-5
CDR3: CASSYFSSQETQYF
DNA: TGTGCCAGCAGTTACTTCTCCAGTCAAGAGACCCAGTACTTC

length: 14
V: TRBV7-9
D: -
size: -
J: TRBJ1-3
CDR3: CASSLSGDGNTIYF
DNA: TGTGCCAGCAGCTTGTCAGGGGACGGAAACACCATATATTTT